This record concerns one T cell receptor beta chain sequence. The antigen remains undetermined. The data belong to a study of OX40 agonist ivuxolimab in advanced cancers. Study-wide context: At 0.01 to 10 mg/kg, ivuxolimab was administered intravenously to patients every 2 weeks. Partial responses occurred in Three dose-escalation patients, one with hepatocellular carcinoma and two with cutaneous melanoma. Study results and limitations: With doses of 0.1 to 3.0 mg/kg, CD4+ and CD8+ blood T cells had undergone clonal expansion by week 6.

The data were produced by immunoSEQ multiplex PCR, yet TCRdb's version contains in-frame clones alone and is incomplete. The sample has about 46,000 clones; 82% are singletons. The sequence came from an adult with an advanced solid tumor such as melanoma, head and neck, liver or kidney cancer. The sequenced sample was CD4+ or CD8+ T cells sorted from blood, obtained in a trial of the OX40 agonist ivuxolimab.

As DNA, the CDR3 is TGTGCCAGCAGTTACTCGGTCGGCTCCTACGAGCAGTACTTC. This sequence encodes CASSYSVGSYEQYF. The rearrangement links TRBV6-6 to TRBJ2-7; D is undetermined. Trimming cost V 0 bases and J 0 bases, with 6 bases left between them. Per germline, CDR1 MNHNY and CDR2 SVGAGI (reference sequence). The CDR3 has 14 residues.